The 16 T cell receptor beta chains given below trace back to one sample, sequenced in a study of regulatory T cells in long-lasting Graves disease. Documented time point: persistent/refractory GD, antithyroid drugs over 5 years with positive TRAb. PBMC-derived RNA was used for the TCR library. To make TCR beta libraries, researchers used iRepertoire HTBI primers and Arm-PCR of CDR3 regions. TCRdb analysed the multiplex PCR reads with MiXCR anew, one entry per CDR3 protein. The table has over 650,000 distinct CDR3 sequences, 25% to 35% seen once. Sequencing was performed on peripheral blood mononuclear cells (PBMCs), taken when the disease was refractory, from a patient treated with antithyroid drugs. Source of these receptors: a female donor with Graves disease.

This clonotype has ten or more counts. The chain couples TRBV28 to TRBJ1-2, with D unclear. The CDR3 runs 12 residues. Germline CDR1 MDHEN, CDR2 SYDVKM. V was trimmed by 6 bases and J by 4 bases, leaving 9 bases between them. DNA of the CDR3: TGTGCCAGCAGCCTCAACAGCTATGGCTACACCTTC. It encodes CASSLNSYGYTF.

Ten or more counts support this clonotype. The rearrangement uses TRBV12-3 or TRBV12-4 and TRBJ2-7; D gene ambiguous. V lost 6 bases and J 3 bases, leaving 18 bases between the germline ends. CDR3 length equals 15 residues. This CDR3 reads CASRRTDGSRYEQYF. As DNA, the CDR3 is TGTGCCAGCAGACGAACGGACGGGTCTCGCTACGAGCAGTACTTC.

The chain is built from TRBV6-1 and TRBJ1-5; TRBD1 might be the D (5 bases). Trimming left V 10 bases short and J 5 bases short, with 24 bases between. This CDR3 contains 16 residues. The germline V gene has CDR1 MNHNS and CDR2 SASEGT. The CDR3 DNA follows: TGTGCCATCACCTCAAGTTCCCAGGGATCGGATCAGCCCCAGCATTTT. As protein: CAITSSSQGSDQPQHF.

The rearrangement uses TRBV7-2 and TRBJ2-7; tentatively, D is TRBD1 (7 bases). This CDR3 contains 14 residues. The germline V and J ends were trimmed by 5 bases and 5 bases, with 16 bases remaining between them. Germline assignment: CDR1 SGHTA and CDR2 FQGNSA. CDR3 coding DNA: TGTGCCAGCAGCCAGGAGGGGGCGCGGGACGAGCAGTACTTC. It translates to CASSQEGARDEQYF.

The chain joins TRBV20-1 to TRBJ2-5; TRBD2 matches 8 bases. The J segment lost 5 bases and the V segment lost 6 bases, leaving 5 bases of the junction unmatched. The CDR3 sequence is 12 residues long. From germline, CDR1 is DFQATT and CDR2 SNEGSKA (reference sequence). The CDR3 coding sequence is TGCAGTGCCCGGACTAGCCGGGAGACCCAGTACTTC. Encoded protein: CSARTSRETQYF.

This clonotype has a handful of counts. The chain uses TRBV6-1 and TRBJ1-1; 7 bases fit TRBD1. Germline-derived CDR1 and CDR2 are MNHNS and SASEGT. V lost 2 bases and J lost 0; bases outside the gene matches: 3. The CDR3 length is 15 residues. The CDR3 nucleotides are TGTGCCAGCAGTGAACTGGGACAGATGAACACTGAAGCTTTCTTT. The encoded protein is CASSELGQMNTEAFF.

The chain links TRBV19 to TRBJ2-5; 15 nucleotides match TRBD2. The CDR3 is 15 residues long. Per the germline V gene, CDR1 is LNHDA and CDR2 is SQIVND (reference sequence). V lost 9 bases to trimming and J lost 2 bases; unmatched junction nucleotides: 4. The CDR3 DNA is TGTGCCAGCCGAGGACTAGCGGGAGGGCAAGAGACCCAGTACTTC. Its translation is CASRGLAGGQETQYF. The variable domain in full, completed from reference TRBV19 and TRBJ2-5, reads DGGITQSPKYLFRKEGQNVTLSCEQNLNHDAMYWYRQDPGQGLRLIYYSQIVNDFQKGDIAEGYSVSREKKESFPLTVTSAQKNPTAFYLCASRGLAGGQETQYFGPGTRLLVL.

The chain combines TRBV7-9 with TRBJ2-2; D may correspond to TRBD1 or TRBD2 (6 bases each). Per the germline V gene, CDR1 is SEHNR and CDR2 is FQNEAQ (reference sequence). This CDR3 contains 13 residues. The V end lost 11 bases, the J end lost 0 bases, and 10 bases lay between the germline ends. The CDR3 loop is CARGTPNTGELFF. The CDR3, as DNA: TGTGCCCGCGGGACACCGAACACCGGGGAGCTGTTTTTT.

The chain is built from TRBV20-1 and TRBJ1-1, with D possibly matching TRBD1 (5 bases). V was cut by 3 bases and J by 0 bases, with 20 bases left in between. This CDR3 is 17 amino acids long. The germline V gene encodes CDR1 DFQATT and CDR2 SNEGSKA (reference sequence). Here the CDR3 DNA reads TGCAGTGCTAGCAAGGACATCGGAGACCTCATGAACACTGAAGCTTTCTTT. This gives the protein CSASKDIGDLMNTEAFF.

The rearrangement joins TRBV25-1 to TRBJ2-7; 13 positions agree with TRBD2. The CDR3 is made up of 15 amino acids. Germline CDR1 MGHDK, CDR2 SYGVNS. The J segment lost 7 bases and the V segment lost 1 base, leaving 4 bases of the junction unmatched. The CDR3 DNA reads as TGTGCCAGCAGTGAATCGGGACTAGCGGGACGGGAGCAGTACTTC. Amino acids: CASSESGLAGREQYF.

This clonotype was observed a handful of times. V and J are TRBV6-1 and TRBJ1-6, with 8 positions matching TRBD1. The CDR3 consists of 15 residues. Losses at the gene ends were 5 bases for V and 9 bases for J; bases not matched to a gene: 9. Germline values: CDR1 MNHNS, CDR2 SASEGT. The CDR3 is CASSRRGGQVSPLHF. The CDR3 nucleotides read TGTGCCAGCAGTCGGAGGGGGGGACAGGTTTCACCCCTCCACTTT.

The CDR3 nucleotides are TGTGCCAGCAGTTTATTGCCAGACTATGGCTACACCTTC. Translation gives CASSLLPDYGYTF. The V call is TRBV27, the J call TRBJ1-2, with no clear D. The germline V gene has CDR1 MNHEY and CDR2 SMNVEV (reference sequence). This CDR3 spans 13 amino acids. Trimming removed 1 base from V and 3 bases from J, with 6 bases in between.

The table lists this clonotype with a few counts. The chain employs TRBV7-3 and TRBJ1-5, with D maybe TRBD1 (5 bases). Germline V gene sequence: CDR1 SGHTA, CDR2 FQGTGA. This CDR3 spans 16 amino acids. V was cut by 2 bases and J by 3 bases, with 14 bases left in between. The CDR3 sequence is CASSLGGGQLNQPQHF. As DNA, the CDR3 is TGTGCCAGCAGCTTAGGGGGTGGTCAGCTCAATCAGCCCCAGCATTTT.

This clonotype showed up just a few times. The V call is TRBV20-1, the J call TRBJ2-5; D is tentatively TRBD1 or TRBD2 (5 bases each). This CDR3 is 14 amino acids long. The germline V gene encodes CDR1 DFQATT and CDR2 SNEGSKA (reference sequence). The V end lost 0 bases, the J end lost 7 bases, and 15 bases lay between the germline ends. CDR3 sequence reads: CSARDGTGVRTQYF. The DNA for the CDR3 is TGCAGTGCTAGAGATGGGACGGGCGTTAGGACCCAGTACTTC.

The rearrangement joins TRBV6-1 to TRBJ1-3; 7 bases are shared with TRBD1. CDR1 is MNHNS, CDR2 SASEGT, per germline. J lost 4 bases, V lost 8 bases, and 5 bases had no gene match. The CDR3 totals 13 residues. The CDR3 DNA follows: TGTGCCAGCGCCCGGGACAGAGGAAACACCATATATTTT. This translates into CASARDRGNTIYF.

This rearrangement joins TRBV4-1 to TRBJ2-7; 7 bases align to TRBD2. The CDR3 contains 15 residues. Germline CDR1 is MGHRA and CDR2 is YSYEKL. V trimming: 2 bases; J trimming: 2 bases; junction bases outside the gene matches: 6. In nucleotides, the CDR3 is TGCGCCAGCAGCCAATCGGCTAGCGGTACCTACGAGCAGTACTTC. Translating it yields CASSQSASGTYEQYF.